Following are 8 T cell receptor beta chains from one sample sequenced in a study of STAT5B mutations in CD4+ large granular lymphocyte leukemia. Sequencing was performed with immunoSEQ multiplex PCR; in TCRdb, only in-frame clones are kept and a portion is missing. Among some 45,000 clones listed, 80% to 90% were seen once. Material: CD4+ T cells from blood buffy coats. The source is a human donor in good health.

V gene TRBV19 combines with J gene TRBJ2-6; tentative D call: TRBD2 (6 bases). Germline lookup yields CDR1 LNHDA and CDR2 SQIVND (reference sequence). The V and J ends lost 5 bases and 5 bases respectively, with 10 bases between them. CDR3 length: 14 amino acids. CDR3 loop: CASSSGDWANVLTF. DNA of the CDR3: TGTGCCAGTAGTTCGGGGGACTGGGCCAACGTCCTGACTTTC. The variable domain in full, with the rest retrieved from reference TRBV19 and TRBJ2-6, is DGGITQSPKYLFRKEGQNVTLSCEQNLNHDAMYWYRQDPGQGLRLIYYSQIVNDFQKGDIAEGYSVSREKKESFPLTVTSAQKNPTAFYLCASSSGDWANVLTFGAGSRLTVL.

The CDR3 DNA reads as TGTGCCAGCAGCTTAGCCAGCACAGATACGCAGTATTTT. It is translated as CASSLASTDTQYF. The chain combines TRBV7-6 with TRBJ2-3; D uncertain. The CDR3 sequence is 13 residues long. Germline CDR1 reads SGHVS; CDR2 reads FNYEAQ. V was clipped by 0 bases and J by 0 bases, with 1 base between them.

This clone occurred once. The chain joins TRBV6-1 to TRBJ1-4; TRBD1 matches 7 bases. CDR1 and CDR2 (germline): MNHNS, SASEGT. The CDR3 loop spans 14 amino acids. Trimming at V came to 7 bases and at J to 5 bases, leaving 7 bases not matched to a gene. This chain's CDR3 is CASTRQGQNEKLFF. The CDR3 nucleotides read TGTGCCAGCACCCGACAGGGTCAGAATGAAAAACTGTTTTTT.

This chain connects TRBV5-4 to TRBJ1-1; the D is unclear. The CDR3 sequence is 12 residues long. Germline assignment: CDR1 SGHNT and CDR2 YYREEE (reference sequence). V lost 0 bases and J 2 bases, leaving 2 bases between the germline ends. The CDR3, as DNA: TGTGCCAGCAGCTTGGTAAACACTGAAGCTTTCTTT. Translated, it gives CASSLVNTEAFF.

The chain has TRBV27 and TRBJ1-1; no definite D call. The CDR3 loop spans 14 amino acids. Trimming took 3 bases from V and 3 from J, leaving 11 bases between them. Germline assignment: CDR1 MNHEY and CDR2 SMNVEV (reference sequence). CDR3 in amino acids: CASSFTLRDTEAFF. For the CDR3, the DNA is TGTGCCAGCAGTTTTACTCTAAGGGACACTGAAGCTTTCTTT.

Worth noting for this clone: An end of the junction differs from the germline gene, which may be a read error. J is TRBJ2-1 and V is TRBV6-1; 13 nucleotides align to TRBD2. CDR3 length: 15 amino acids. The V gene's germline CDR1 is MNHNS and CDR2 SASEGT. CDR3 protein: CASSDWGLAGNGQFF. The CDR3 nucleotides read TGTGCCAGCAGTGATTGGGGACTAGCGGGAAATGGGCAGTTCTTC.

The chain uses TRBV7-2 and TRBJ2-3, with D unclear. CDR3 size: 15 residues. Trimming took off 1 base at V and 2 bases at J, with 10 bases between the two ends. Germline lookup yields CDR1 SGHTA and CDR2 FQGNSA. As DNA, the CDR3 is TGTGCCAGCAGCTTAGAAGGGCCTGCCACAGATACGCAGTATTTT. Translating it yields CASSLEGPATDTQYF. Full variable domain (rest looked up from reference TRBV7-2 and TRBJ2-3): GAGVSQSPSNKVTEKGKDVELRCDPISGHTALYWYRQSLGQGLEFLIYFQGNSAPDKSGLPSDRFSAERTGGSVSTLTIQRTQQEDSAVYLCASSLEGPATDTQYFGPGTRLTVL.

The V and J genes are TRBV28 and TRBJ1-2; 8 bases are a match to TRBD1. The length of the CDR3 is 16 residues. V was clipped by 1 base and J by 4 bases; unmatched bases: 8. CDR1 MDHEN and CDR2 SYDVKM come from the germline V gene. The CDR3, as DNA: TGTGCCAGCAGTTTATCAGGGGGCCGATTAGGCTATGGCTACACCTTC. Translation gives CASSLSGGRLGYGYTF.